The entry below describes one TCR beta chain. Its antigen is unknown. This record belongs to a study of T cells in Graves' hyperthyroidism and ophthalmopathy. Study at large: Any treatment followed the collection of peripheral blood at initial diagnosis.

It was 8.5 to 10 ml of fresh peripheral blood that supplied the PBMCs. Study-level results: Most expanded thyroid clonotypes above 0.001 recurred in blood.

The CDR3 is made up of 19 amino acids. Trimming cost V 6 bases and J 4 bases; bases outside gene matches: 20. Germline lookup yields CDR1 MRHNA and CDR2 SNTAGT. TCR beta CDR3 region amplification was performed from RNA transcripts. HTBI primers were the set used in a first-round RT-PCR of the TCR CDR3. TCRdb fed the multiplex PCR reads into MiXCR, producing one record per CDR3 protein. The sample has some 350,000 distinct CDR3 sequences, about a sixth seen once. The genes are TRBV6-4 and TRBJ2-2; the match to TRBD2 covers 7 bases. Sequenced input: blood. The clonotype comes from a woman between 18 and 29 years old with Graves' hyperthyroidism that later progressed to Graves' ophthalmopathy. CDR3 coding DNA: TGTGCCAGCAGCGTCATGATGACCTGGGAGGGGCGCCGCACCGGGGAGCTGTTTTTT. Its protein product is CASSVMMTWEGRRTGELFF.